The next 23 T cell receptor beta chains were all read from a single sample in a study of blood T cell repertoires in COVID-19 (TCRdb year 2020). The method was the immunoSEQ multiplex PCR assay. TCRdb provides this immuneACCESS table in a form limited to in-frame rearrangements. Some clones are lacking; in checked studies, under half of them reflect an unresolved V gene, and why the rest are absent is not known. The sample table records some 190,000 clones; around 80% of these occur just once. 15% to 20% of the sample goes to the ten largest clones. Sequenced material: peripheral blood. The receptors were gathered from a human donor in a cohort sampled during active COVID-19.

V gene TRBV11-2 combines with J gene TRBJ1-2, with no clear D. Trimming shortened V by 2 bases and J by 2 bases, and 9 bases separated the two germline ends. Germline V lookup: CDR1 SGHAT, CDR2 FQNNGV. This CDR3 has 14 amino acids. CDR3 protein: CASSLYTLNYGYTF. CDR3 bases: TGTGCCAGCAGCTTATATACTCTAAACTATGGCTACACCTTC.

The rearrangement links TRBV9 to TRBJ1-6; 7 bases agree with TRBD1. V shed 2 bases, J shed 11 bases, and the junction held 7 bases outside the gene matches. The CDR3 spans 14 residues. In germline, CDR1 is SGDLS, CDR2 YYNGEE. The CDR3 region has the DNA TGTGCCAGCAGCGTGGGCGACAGGGAAACACCCCTCCACTTT. This translates into CASSVGDRETPLHF.

The sample holds one count of this clone. The rearrangement links TRBV20-1 to TRBJ2-1; D is ambiguous. The CDR3 runs to 11 residues. Per germline, CDR1 DFQATT and CDR2 SNEGSKA (reference sequence). V gave up 5 bases and J gave up 11 bases, with 13 bases separating them. DNA for the CDR3: TGCAGTGCTGCCCTAGTCACCCAGCAGTTCTTC. This translates into CSAALVTQQFF.

V is TRBV24-1 and J is TRBJ2-7; D might be TRBD2 (7 bases). V dropped 3 bases and J dropped 5 bases, with 13 bases sitting between them. From germline, CDR1 is KGHDR and CDR2 SFDVKD. There are 14 residues in the CDR3. The DNA for the CDR3 is TGTGCCACCAGTGATGGGGGGGCGCACCACGAGCAGTACGTC. This encodes CATSDGGAHHEQYV.

The chain carries TRBV27 and TRBJ1-1; D is perhaps TRBD1 (6 bases). CDR1 and CDR2 (germline): MNHEY, SMNVEV (reference sequence). The CDR3 covers 13 residues. Deletions cut 6 bases from V and 5 bases from J, with 13 bases between. This CDR3 reads CASSQGRGTEAFF. CDR3 DNA: TGTGCCAGCAGCCAGGGGAGGGGAACTGAAGCTTTCTTT.

In its sample, this clone was seen many times. This chain joins TRBV5-1 and TRBJ2-7; TRBD2 matches 8 bases. This CDR3 is 14 amino acids long. Germline values: CDR1 SGHRS, CDR2 YFSETQ. Germline trimming cut 1 base from V and 4 bases from J; bases unmatched to any gene: 4. This chain's CDR3 is CASSLSLAGYEQYF. The CDR3 DNA is TGCGCCAGCAGCTTGTCTCTAGCGGGTTACGAGCAGTACTTC.

The chain employs TRBV5-1 and TRBJ2-1; 10 bases are a match to TRBD2. The CDR3 spans 15 residues. CDR1 and CDR2 from the germline V gene are SGHRS and YFSETQ. Unmatched junction bases numbered 8, after V lost 0 bases and J lost 11 bases. The CDR3 region has the DNA TGCGCCAGCAGCTTGGATCTAGCGGGAGAGAAAAAGCAGTTCTTC. Translated: CASSLDLAGEKKQFF.

This rearrangement joins TRBV5-1 to TRBJ2-1, with TRBD1 matching 7 bases. The V gene end was trimmed by 2 bases and the J gene end by 0 bases; junction bases not matched to a gene: 20. The CDR3 sequence is 21 residues long. Germline-derived CDR1 and CDR2 are SGHRS and YFSETQ. The CDR3 sequence: CASSLVAHPSTDRSSYNEQFF. The CDR3 DNA reads as TGCGCCAGCAGCTTAGTAGCCCACCCCTCCACGGACAGGAGCTCCTACAATGAGCAGTTCTTC.

The chain joins TRBV18 to TRBJ1-1; D not certain. The CDR3 is 16 residues long. Per germline, CDR1 KGHSH and CDR2 LQKENI. V was shortened by 3 bases and J by 1 base, with 15 bases between the two germline ends. CDR3 residues: CASSPSRAPRNTEAFF. DNA of the CDR3: TGTGCCAGCTCACCCTCGCGGGCACCAAGGAACACTGAAGCTTTCTTT.

The chain has TRBV27 and TRBJ2-1, with TRBD1 identical over 10 bases. The germline gives CDR1 MNHEY, CDR2 SMNVEV (reference sequence). The CDR3 sequence is 16 residues long. The trim removed 0 bases at V and 4 bases at J, leaving 3 bases unmatched. This CDR3 reads CASSLSRTGGYNEQFF. CDR3 nucleotides: TGTGCCAGCAGTTTATCCCGGACAGGGGGGTACAATGAGCAGTTCTTC.

Only one count was recorded for this clone. V gene TRBV18 combines with J gene TRBJ2-5; 10 nucleotides match TRBD2. Germline CDR1 reads KGHSH; CDR2 reads LQKENI. CDR3 length equals 17 residues. After removal of 6 bases from V and 4 bases from J, the junction contained 14 bases not matched to a gene. CDR3 DNA sequence: TGTGCCAGCTCCCCTACGAGGGGTAGCGGGGGGAGAGAGACCCAGTACTTC. Its translation is CASSPTRGSGGRETQYF.

V and J are TRBV19 and TRBJ1-1, with TRBD1 matching 9 bases. This CDR3 comprises 16 residues. V lost 3 bases to trimming and J lost 1 base; unmatched junction nucleotides: 6. Germline CDR1 is LNHDA and CDR2 is SQIVND (reference sequence). The DNA for the CDR3 is TGTGCCAGTAGTATTGGGACAGGGCTTGGGAACACTGAAGCTTTCTTT. Translating gives CASSIGTGLGNTEAFF.

The rearrangement uses TRBV11-3 and TRBJ2-2; D is unclear. Germline V CDR1 and CDR2: SGHNT, YENEEA. The CDR3 totals 13 residues. V was shortened by 5 bases and J by 7 bases, with 11 bases between the two germline ends. CDR3 sequence (DNA): TGTGCCAGCAGCATAGGGTCAGGCGGGGAGCTGTTTTTT. Its protein product is CASSIGSGGELFF. Filled out from reference TRBV11-3 and TRBJ2-2, the complete variable domain reads EAGVVQSPRYKIIEKKQPVAFWCNPISGHNTLYWYLQNLGQGPELLIRYENEEAVDDSQLPKDRFSAERLKGVDSTLKIQPAELGDSAVYLCASSIGSGGELFFGEGSRLTVL.

This clone was seen only a few times. The rearrangement uses TRBV6-6 and TRBJ1-5, with D possibly being TRBD1 (6 bases). V lost 6 bases and J lost 0, with 15 bases in between. The CDR3 has 16 residues. Per the germline V gene, CDR1 is MNHNY and CDR2 is SVGAGI (reference sequence). CDR3 DNA sequence: TGTGCCAGCAGCCAATTACAGGGCCATAGCAATCAGCCCCAGCATTTT. Amino acids: CASSQLQGHSNQPQHF.

This clone was detected once. The chain has TRBV6-5 and TRBJ2-5, with D possibly TRBD2 on 6 matching bases. V was pared by 4 bases and J by 5 bases, with 14 bases between. This CDR3 is 14 amino acids long. The germline gives CDR1 MNHEY, CDR2 SVGAGI. The CDR3 sequence: CASSSLGRRETQYF. The CDR3 nucleotides are TGTGCCAGCAGTTCCTTAGGGAGGAGGGAGACCCAGTACTTC.

This clone was observed once. V usage is TRBV11-2 and J usage is TRBJ2-1; 10 nucleotides line up with TRBD2. The germline V gene encodes CDR1 SGHAT and CDR2 FQNNGV. V was clipped by 5 bases and J by 6 bases; unmatched bases: 7. The CDR3 is 15 amino acids. The CDR3 protein is CASSLSAGGPNEQFF. For the CDR3, the DNA is TGTGCCAGCAGCCTCTCAGCGGGGGGGCCCAATGAGCAGTTCTTC.

The chain recombines TRBV5-1 with TRBJ1-1, with D unresolved. The CDR3 has 14 residues. The germline CDR1 and CDR2 sequences are SGHRS and YFSETQ. Trimming pared 0 bases from V and 5 bases from J, leaving 11 bases between. The CDR3 here is CASSLETLGTEAFF. The CDR3 nucleotides read TGCGCCAGCAGCTTGGAAACACTAGGGACTGAAGCTTTCTTT.

This clone has only one observation. V is TRBV27 and J is TRBJ2-2; D is uncertain. V lost 5 bases, J lost 1 base, and 5 bases lay in between. CDR1 is MNHEY and CDR2 is SMNVEV in the germline V gene (reference sequence). The CDR3 spans 13 residues. The chain's CDR3 is CASSLENTGELFF. The CDR3 nucleotides read TGTGCCAGCAGTCTAGAGAACACCGGGGAGCTGTTTTTT.

The V gene is TRBV5-1, the J gene TRBJ2-2; 12 bases fit TRBD2. Per the germline V gene, CDR1 is SGHRS and CDR2 is YFSETQ. The CDR3 runs to 19 residues. V lost 2 bases, J lost 2 bases, and 10 bases stayed unmatched. For the CDR3, the DNA is TGCGCCAGCAGCTTTCCCCTTCCTAGCGGGAGGGTCAACACCGGGGAGCTGTTTTTT. It codes for CASSFPLPSGRVNTGELFF.

This chain joins TRBV27 and TRBJ1-2; TRBD1 aligns across 10 bases. The germline V gene has CDR1 MNHEY and CDR2 SMNVEV (reference sequence). V shed 6 bases and J 4 bases; nucleotides not matched to a gene: 2. The CDR3 extends over 13 amino acids. CDR3 in amino acids: CASRGTGVYGYTF. CDR3 nucleotides: TGTGCCAGCAGGGGGACAGGGGTCTATGGCTACACCTTC.

The chain employs TRBV7-6 and TRBJ2-3; TRBD2 matches at 16 bases. The V segment lost 5 bases and the J segment 6 bases; nucleotides outside the gene matches: 5. CDR1 is SGHVS, CDR2 FNYEAQ, per germline. The CDR3 runs to 16 residues. In DNA, the CDR3 is TGTGCCAGCAGCCCGGGACTAGCGGGGGGGCCTGATACGCAGTATTTT. It codes for CASSPGLAGGPDTQYF.

The chain uses TRBV2 and TRBJ1-1, with 7 nucleotides matching TRBD1. V lost 5 bases, J lost 7 bases, and 4 bases stayed unmatched. Germline CDR1 SNHLY, CDR2 FYNNEI. This CDR3 contains 12 residues. The CDR3 reads CASSPRDSEAFF. The CDR3 region has the DNA TGTGCCAGCAGTCCCAGGGACAGTGAAGCTTTCTTT. The variable domain in full, with the rest retrieved from reference TRBV2 and TRBJ1-1, is EPEVTQTPSHQVTQMGQEVILRCVPISNHLYFYWYRQILGQKVEFLVSFYNNEISEKSEIFDDQFSVERPDGSNFTLKIRSTKLEDSAMYFCASSPRDSEAFFGQGTRLTVV.

The V call is TRBV7-9, the J call TRBJ2-5; TRBD2 aligns across 7 bases. The length of the CDR3 is 11 residues. Trimming cost V 8 bases and J 7 bases; bases outside gene matches: 4. From germline, CDR1 is SEHNR and CDR2 FQNEAQ (reference sequence). The CDR3 loop is CASGLAVTQYF. The CDR3 region has the DNA TGTGCCAGCGGTCTAGCGGTGACCCAGTACTTC. Filled out from reference TRBV7-9 and TRBJ2-5, the complete variable domain reads DTGVSQNPRHKITKRGQNVTFRCDPISEHNRLYWYRQTLGQGPEFLTYFQNEAQLEKSRLLSDRFSAERPKGSFSTLEIQRTEQGDSAMYLCASGLAVTQYFGPGTRLLVL.